This TCR beta chain was identified in a study of T-cell reconstitution after alpha-beta-depleted transplantation in children. Study-level findings and limits: Several patients had high TCRbeta diversity at day 60; it came from surviving recipient T cells and thymic progenitors.

Turning to this clonotype: Its target is unknown.

Germline assignment: CDR1 KGHDR and CDR2 SFDVKD. V lost 3 bases and J 4 bases, leaving 12 bases between the germline ends. This CDR3 region has 15 residues. Unique molecular identifiers were incorporated when the TCRbeta library was constructed. TCRdb ran MiXCR on the PCR reads and lists one entry per CDR3 protein. The data hold about 60,000 distinct CDR3 sequences, with approximately 43% observed a single time. The V and J genes are TRBV24-1 and TRBJ2-1; a weak D match, TRBD2 (6 bases). This TCR was sampled from a male patient under 18 who had a stem cell transplant for acute lymphoblastic leukemia, so the T cells may come from the graft donor. The sequenced sample was PBMCs, mostly from graft donor cells, obtained 360 days after TCRalphabeta/CD19-depleted stem cell transplant. The CDR3 is CATSDAEGPYNEQFF. In DNA, the CDR3 is TGTGCCACCAGTGATGCGGAGGGGCCTTACAATGAGCAGTTCTTC.